The next 7 T cell receptor beta chains were all read from a single sample in a study of T cell repertoires in cytomegalovirus infection. TCRdb reanalysed the reads using MiXCR and keeps one entry per CDR3 protein. The repertoire holds around 530,000 distinct CDR3 sequences, with more than 20% as singletons. Sample: PBMCs. The receptors come from a human donor in good health (CMV status not recorded). Some clones in this sample may be carry-over from other donors' samples.

Ten or more counts support this clonotype. The chain joins TRBV13 to TRBJ1-3, with 7 bases lining up with TRBD1. The CDR3 has 14 residues. Germline CDR1 and CDR2: PRHDT and FYEKMQ (reference sequence). V shed 5 bases and J 2 bases; nucleotides not matched to a gene: 3. CDR3 protein: CASSLDRAGNTIYF. The CDR3 nucleotides read TGTGCCAGCAGCCTTGACAGGGCTGGAAACACCATATATTTT. The whole variable domain, remainder taken from reference TRBV13 and TRBJ1-3, is AAGVIQSPRHLIKEKRETATLKCYPIPRHDTVYWYQQGPGQDPQFLISFYEKMQSDKGSIPDRFSAQQFSDYHSELNMSSLELGDSALYFCASSLDRAGNTIYFGEGSWLTVV.

The V call is TRBV19, the J call TRBJ2-1; tentatively, D is TRBD2 (5 bases). Trimming removed 6 bases from V and 8 bases from J, with 14 bases in between. Germline values: CDR1 LNHDA, CDR2 SQIVND (reference sequence). CDR3 size: 13 residues. CDR3 amino acids: CASSPGIRDEQFF. As DNA, the CDR3 is TGTGCCAGTAGCCCCGGGATTCGAGATGAGCAGTTCTTC.

V gene TRBV20-1 combines with J gene TRBJ2-4; D remains unclear. V lost 2 bases and J 5 bases, leaving 7 bases between the germline ends. This CDR3 has 12 amino acids. CDR1 is DFQATT and CDR2 is SNEGSKA in the germline V gene (reference sequence). The CDR3 loop reads CSARLTQNIQYF. For the CDR3, the DNA is TGCAGTGCTAGACTGACCCAAAACATTCAGTACTTC.

This clonotype was recorded a few times. The chain uses TRBV19 and TRBJ1-1; the D gene is possibly TRBD1 (6 bases). The V gene lost 1 base and the J gene lost 1 base, with 7 bases spanning the gap. CDR1 is LNHDA and CDR2 is SQIVND in the germline V gene (reference sequence). This CDR3 is built from 14 residues. CDR3 sequence: CASSIGGGNTEAFF. CDR3 nucleotides: TGTGCCAGTAGTATAGGAGGGGGGAACACTGAAGCTTTCTTT.

This clonotype came up a few times. The chain links TRBV7-3 to TRBJ2-1; the match to TRBD2 covers 7 bases. V was clipped by 7 bases and J by 5 bases; unmatched bases: 17. This CDR3 comprises 17 residues. Germline values: CDR1 SGHTA, CDR2 FQGTGA. As DNA, the CDR3 is TGTGCCAGCAATAGGGGCAACAGCGGGAACCTAAACAATGAGCAGTTCTTC. It codes for CASNRGNSGNLNNEQFF.

The chain combines TRBV11-2 with TRBJ2-7; maybe TRBD2 (6 bases). V was clipped by 4 bases and J by 3 bases, with 13 bases between them. The germline V gene encodes CDR1 SGHAT and CDR2 FQNNGV. The CDR3 runs to 14 residues. In DNA form, the CDR3 reads TGTGCCAGCAGCTATAGCCGGGACTTCTACGAGCAGTACGTC. Its translation: CASSYSRDFYEQYV.

This clonotype was observed many times. The chain has TRBV27 and TRBJ2-1; no definite D call. Germline loops: CDR1 MNHEY, CDR2 SMNVEV (reference sequence). Trimming took off 3 bases at V and 9 bases at J, with 12 bases between the two ends. The CDR3 covers 13 residues. The CDR3 DNA sequence: TGTGCCAGCAGTTTGACTTTTGCTCCTGAGCAGTTCTTC. Protein product: CASSLTFAPEQFF.